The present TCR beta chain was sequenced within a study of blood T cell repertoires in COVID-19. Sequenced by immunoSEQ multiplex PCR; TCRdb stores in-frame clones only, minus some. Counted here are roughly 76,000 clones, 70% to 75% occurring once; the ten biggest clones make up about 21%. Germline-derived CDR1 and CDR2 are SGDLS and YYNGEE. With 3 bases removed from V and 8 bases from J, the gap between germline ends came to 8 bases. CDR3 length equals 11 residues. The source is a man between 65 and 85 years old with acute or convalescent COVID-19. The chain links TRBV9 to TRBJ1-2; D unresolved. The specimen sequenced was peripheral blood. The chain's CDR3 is CASSALEGYTF. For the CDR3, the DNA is TGTGCCAGCAGCGCTCTGGAGGGCTACACCTTC.